This T cell receptor (beta chain) was profiled in a study of T-cell memory formation after mild COVID-19. The overall study: In these data, TCR clusters were largely donor specific.

From germline, CDR1 is SQVTM and CDR2 ANQGSEA. CDR3 size: 12 residues. Trimming stripped 5 bases from V and 3 bases from J, with 11 bases between. The study, taken as a whole, reports: The study found balanced CD4/CD8 in clones contracting day 15 to 85 and a CD4+ lean in later expanders. The study found contracting CD4+ clones mainly in CM and EM and contracting CD8+ clones in EMRA.

TCRdb reanalysed the 5' RACE reads using MiXCR and keeps one entry per CDR3 protein. Here the sample spans 300,000 or so distinct CDR3 sequences, around 15% being singletons. Remarks on this clonotype: The antigen is undetermined.

The sequencing sample was made of PBMCs or a T cell subset sorted from them (not recorded which). The sequence derives from a man between 18 and 29 years old who had mild COVID-19 (a few samples of this study predate the infection). Cell type and time point are not known. The chain carries TRBV29-1 and TRBJ2-7; no clear D. This CDR3 is CSVQEKGYEQYF. In DNA form, the CDR3 reads TGCAGCGTTCAGGAGAAAGGCTACGAGCAGTACTTC.